Below are 25 T cell receptor beta chains sequenced from a single sample in a study of cytomegalovirus exposure and HLA in healthy donors. The PCR used 60 Vbeta and 13 Jbeta primers. Here immunoSEQ multiplex PCR was the method, and the copy in TCRdb shows in-frame clones only, minus some. Among a few hundred thousand clones listed, about 80% were seen once. Specimen: PBMCs. Receptors were obtained from a girl aged 2 to 10 in good health and CMV-seronegative.

The rearrangement links TRBV27 to TRBJ2-1, with a possible D match to TRBD2 (6 bases). The CDR3 covers 15 residues. Germline-derived CDR1 and CDR2 are MNHEY and SMNVEV (reference sequence). Trimming removed 4 bases from V and 3 bases from J, with 13 bases in between. The CDR3 protein is CASSWDSRDYNEQFF. The CDR3 DNA follows: TGTGCCAGCAGTTGGGACTCCCGGGACTACAATGAGCAGTTCTTC.

The J gene is TRBJ2-7, the V gene TRBV27, with TRBD2 as a possible D gene (5 bases). Deletions cut 3 bases from V and 2 bases from J, with 11 bases between. The V gene's germline CDR1 is MNHEY and CDR2 SMNVEV (reference sequence). CDR3 length: 14 amino acids. The CDR3, as DNA: TGTGCCAGCAGTTTTGGAGGCGCAACCTACGAGCAGTACTTC. It is translated as CASSFGGATYEQYF.

This clone was detected once. V gene TRBV25-1 combines with J gene TRBJ2-7; the D gene is possibly TRBD1 (7 bases). V was pared by 7 bases and J by 2 bases, with 15 bases between. Germline CDR1 reads MGHDK; CDR2 reads SYGVNS. The CDR3 loop spans 14 amino acids. The chain's CDR3 is CASTRQGLPYEQYF. The CDR3 nucleotides read TGTGCCAGCACCCGACAGGGACTTCCCTACGAGCAGTACTTC.

The V call is TRBV28, the J call TRBJ1-2, with D possibly matching TRBD1 (6 bases). CDR1 is MDHEN, CDR2 SYDVKM, per germline. This CDR3 contains 13 residues. Trimming left V 5 bases short and J 8 bases short, with 15 bases between. CDR3 nucleotides: TGTGCCAGCAGTGCATACAGGGATCTCGGCTACACCTTC. Its protein is CASSAYRDLGYTF.

V gene TRBV27 combines with J gene TRBJ2-1; D uncertain. Germline V gene lookup returns CDR1 MNHEY and CDR2 SMNVEV (reference sequence). The CDR3 is made up of 14 amino acids. V lost 8 bases to trimming and J lost 4 bases, with 15 bases between them. The CDR3 DNA is TGTGCCAGCCTCCCGAGTAAAGCATACAATGAGCAGTTCTTC. It codes for CASLPSKAYNEQFF.

The V call is TRBV5-8, the J call TRBJ1-2; weak D call: TRBD1 (5 bases). Germline lookup yields CDR1 SGHTS and CDR2 YDEGEE. CDR3 length: 13 amino acids. V lost 0 bases to trimming and J lost 8 bases, with 11 bases between them. In DNA, the CDR3 is TGTGCCAGCAGCTTGGCCAGGGTTGAAGGCTACACCTTC. It specifies CASSLARVEGYTF.

The table lists this clone with a count of one. The rearrangement links TRBV11-2 to TRBJ2-7; a possible D gene is TRBD2 (6 bases). V lost 5 bases to trimming and J lost 0 bases, with 14 bases between them. The CDR3 runs 15 residues. The germline V gene has CDR1 SGHAT and CDR2 FQNNGV. CDR3 residues: CASSPPGRPSYEQYF. CDR3 nucleotide sequence: TGTGCCAGCAGCCCCCCGGGGAGGCCCTCCTACGAGCAGTACTTC. Using reference TRBV11-2 and TRBJ2-7 for the parts outside the CDR3, the full variable domain is EAGVAQSPRYKIIEKRQSVAFWCNPISGHATLYWYQQILGQGPKLLIQFQNNGVVDDSQLPKDRFSAERLKGVDSTLKIQPAKLEDSAVYLCASSPPGRPSYEQYFGPGTRLTVT.

The chain couples TRBV28 to TRBJ2-7; tentatively, D is TRBD2 (6 bases). The length of the CDR3 is 14 residues. Germline-derived CDR1 and CDR2 are MDHEN and SYDVKM. Between the trimmed V and J ends, which lost 6 bases and 0 bases, there was a span of 12 bases. The CDR3 coding sequence is TGTGCCAGCAGACCGGCGGGAAGCTCCTACGAGCAGTACTTC. Its protein is CASRPAGSSYEQYF.

The chain couples TRBV7-9 to TRBJ1-3; D not certain. Between the trimmed V and J ends, which lost 7 bases and 1 base, there was a span of 14 bases. The CDR3 loop spans 15 amino acids. The germline V gene has CDR1 SEHNR and CDR2 FQNEAQ (reference sequence). CDR3 nucleotide sequence: TGTGCCAGCACGCATGAGGTTAGGTCTGGAAACACCATATATTTT. It specifies CASTHEVRSGNTIYF.

As DNA, the CDR3 is TGTGCCAGCAGCTTACAGAGGATACTAGCGTTCAATGAGCAGTTCTTC. This codes for CASSLQRILAFNEQFF. The rearrangement uses TRBV7-8 and TRBJ2-1, with TRBD2 matching over 7 bases. Germline values: CDR1 SGHVS, CDR2 FQNEAQ. The CDR3 spans 16 residues. V trimming: 2 bases; J trimming: 6 bases; junction bases outside the gene matches: 10. The full variable domain, with the rest looked up from reference TRBV7-8 and TRBJ2-1, is GAGVSQSPRYKVAKRGQDVALRCDPISGHVSLFWYQQALGQGPEFLTYFQNEAQLDKSGLPSDRFFAERPEGSVSTLKIQRTQQEDSAVYLCASSLQRILAFNEQFFGPGTRLTVL.

This rearrangement joins TRBV21-1 to TRBJ1-1; TRBD1 is taken as the D call from the table, unchecked against the DNA. TRBV21-1 is a known pseudogene. The CDR3 runs 15 residues. The chain's CDR3 is CASSSGKGAPTEAFF. In nucleotides, the CDR3 is TGTGCCAGCAGCAGCGGAAAGGGGGCGCCCACTGAAGCTTTCTTT.

The rearrangement links TRBV19 to TRBJ2-7, with D maybe TRBD1 (6 bases). Trimming stripped 3 bases from V and 7 bases from J, with 16 bases between. The CDR3 totals 14 residues. Germline V lookup: CDR1 LNHDA, CDR2 SQIVND (reference sequence). This CDR3 is CASSISRQAREQYF. As DNA, the CDR3 is TGTGCCAGTAGTATCTCAAGACAGGCCAGGGAGCAGTACTTC.

The rearrangement joins TRBV6-5 to TRBJ1-1; D unclear. This CDR3 has 15 residues. Per germline, CDR1 MNHEY and CDR2 SVGAGI. V was cut by 2 bases and J by 6 bases, with 16 bases left in between. The DNA for the CDR3 is TGTGCCAGCAGTTACGGGATCAGTGGAGGTGCTGAAGCTTTCTTT. Translated, it gives CASSYGISGGAEAFF.

The chain has TRBV7-2 and TRBJ2-3; 14 bases map to TRBD2. Germline CDR1 reads SGHTA; CDR2 reads FQGNSA. The CDR3 consists of 19 residues. With 1 base clipped from V and 2 bases from J, the junction kept 8 bases outside the gene matches. CDR3 protein: CASSLVPGLAGANTDTQYF. In DNA form, the CDR3 reads TGTGCCAGCAGCTTAGTGCCGGGACTAGCGGGGGCCAACACAGATACGCAGTATTTT.

This clone has only a few counts. This chain uses TRBV27 with TRBJ1-2; a possible D gene is TRBD1 (5 bases). Germline values: CDR1 MNHEY, CDR2 SMNVEV (reference sequence). V was shortened by 2 bases and J by 0 bases, with 10 bases between the two germline ends. CDR3 length: 15 residues. The chain's CDR3 is CASSLRPGTNYGYTF. CDR3 sequence (DNA): TGTGCCAGCAGTTTACGTCCAGGGACTAACTATGGCTACACCTTC.

V is TRBV9 and J is TRBJ2-2; 15 bases are shared with TRBD2. With V trimmed by 4 bases and J by 6 bases, 7 bases remained unmatched. This CDR3 region has 17 residues. Germline CDR1 is SGDLS and CDR2 is YYNGEE. CDR3 in DNA: TGTGCCAGCAGCTTGGGACTAGCGGGGGGTGGCCCCGGGGAGCTGTTTTTT. It encodes CASSLGLAGGGPGELFF. Full variable domain (remainder filled in from reference TRBV9 and TRBJ2-2): DSGVTQTPKHLITATGQRVTLRCSPRSGDLSVYWYQQSLDQGLQFLIQYYNGEERAKGNILERFSAQQFPDLHSELNLSSLELGDSALYFCASSLGLAGGGPGELFFGEGSRLTVL.

The chain combines TRBV15 with TRBJ1-5; tentatively, D is TRBD1 (5 bases). Trimming removed 0 bases from V and 4 bases from J, with 7 bases in between. The CDR3 is 14 amino acids. CDR1 and CDR2 from the germline V gene are LNHNV and YYDKDF (reference sequence). The CDR3 sequence is CATSRDRANQPQHF. In DNA, the CDR3 is TGTGCCACCAGCAGAGACAGGGCAAATCAGCCCCAGCATTTT.

This sequence joins TRBV6-6 and TRBJ2-5, with TRBD1 matching 10 bases. The germline V gene encodes CDR1 MNHNY and CDR2 SVGAGI (reference sequence). The CDR3 totals 15 residues. The V segment lost 6 bases and the J segment 3 bases; nucleotides outside the gene matches: 7. The CDR3 here is CASRRMTGGEETQYF. The DNA for the CDR3 is TGTGCCAGCAGGCGGATGACAGGGGGCGAAGAGACCCAGTACTTC.

J is TRBJ1-2 and V is TRBV9, with no clear D. Germline V gives CDR1 SGDLS, CDR2 YYNGEE. This CDR3 spans 14 amino acids. The V and J ends lost 3 bases and 2 bases respectively, with 11 bases between them. The CDR3 reads CASSAGLWNYGYTF. The CDR3 DNA reads TGTGCCAGCAGCGCGGGTTTATGGAACTATGGCTACACCTTC.

The chain employs TRBV18 and TRBJ1-3; no definite D call. Deletions cut 3 bases from V and 5 bases from J, with 11 bases between. The CDR3 sequence is 14 residues long. Germline CDR1 reads KGHSH; CDR2 reads LQKENI. The DNA for the CDR3 is TGTGCCAGCTCACCCATGTACGGGAGAAACACCATATATTTT. Translation: CASSPMYGRNTIYF.

The chain is built from TRBV27 and TRBJ2-2, with D possibly TRBD1 on 6 matching bases. The CDR3 loop spans 17 amino acids. Deletions cut 3 bases from V and 7 bases from J, with 21 bases between. Germline CDR1 reads MNHEY; CDR2 reads SMNVEV (reference sequence). The chain's CDR3 is CASSLSQTHTGNGELFF. CDR3 nucleotides: TGTGCCAGCAGTTTGTCCCAAACCCACACAGGGAACGGGGAGCTGTTTTTT.

The gene calls are TRBV27 and TRBJ2-7; 8 nucleotides match TRBD1. The ends lost 6 bases at V and 2 bases at J; junction bases unmatched: 6. This CDR3 has 14 amino acids. Germline V gives CDR1 MNHEY, CDR2 SMNVEV (reference sequence). The CDR3 bases are TGTGCCAGCAGCCTTGACAGGGGTCCCTACGAGCAGTACTTC. Protein: CASSLDRGPYEQYF.

The J gene is TRBJ2-3, the V gene TRBV2; TRBD2 matches 7 bases. This CDR3 has 14 amino acids. The germline gives CDR1 SNHLY, CDR2 FYNNEI. V was clipped by 8 bases and J by 3 bases; unmatched bases: 8. The CDR3 DNA follows: TGTGCCAGCCTTGGGAGGGCTCGGACAGATACGCAGTATTTT. Its protein is CASLGRARTDTQYF.

V is TRBV6-1 and J is TRBJ2-7; 8 positions match TRBD2. Trimming at V came to 2 bases and at J to 2 bases, leaving 8 bases not matched to a gene. In germline, CDR1 is MNHNS, CDR2 SASEGT. The CDR3 totals 16 residues. The CDR3, as DNA: TGTGCCAGCAGTGAAAGGAGCGGGGGCTATACCTACGAGCAGTACTTC. It codes for CASSERSGGYTYEQYF.

The rearrangement links TRBV6-5 to TRBJ2-1, with D possibly being TRBD1 (5 bases). Trimming took 10 bases from V and 5 from J, leaving 12 bases between them. This CDR3 is built from 12 residues. Germline V CDR1 and CDR2: MNHEY, SVGAGI. The DNA for the CDR3 is TGTGCCATACTGACAGATAACAATGAGCAGTTCTTC. Protein product: CAILTDNNEQFF.